The following is a T cell receptor beta chain sequence with its context. Its antigen is not known. The CDR3 consists of 14 residues. Germline assignment: CDR1 SGHVS and CDR2 FQNEAQ. Trimming removed 5 bases at V and 0 bases at J, with 10 bases between. The data belong to a study of monozygotic twins with cystic fibrosis. Study as a whole: Approximately 3.2 micrograms of fragmented DNA underwent about 14 PCR cycles for library preparation.

Using immunoSEQ multiplex PCR, the repertoire was profiled, and TCRdb retains in-frame clones only, with some absent. The sample has tens of thousands of clones, just over 90% seen once. Findings of the study overall: No link emerged between shared CDR3 counts and age, concordance or severity. Monozygotic CF twin pairs shared significantly more nucleotide-identical clonotypes than unrelated CF individuals did. J usage was most co-twin-similar in 8 of 16 pairs, V in 13.

The sample comprised blood. J is TRBJ1-2 and V is TRBV7-8; maybe TRBD1 (5 bases). The source of this sequence is a girl aged 2 to 10 with cystic fibrosis. CDR3 amino acids: CASSVGLTNYGYTF. CDR3 nucleotide sequence: TGTGCCAGCAGCGTGGGACTCACTAACTATGGCTACACCTTC.